This T cell receptor beta chain was captured in a study of spatial heterogeneity in lung cancer. Study conclusions and caveats: Ubiquitous expanded tumor TCRs were observed in blood more at resection than follow-up.

A note on this clonotype: Its antigen is currently unknown.

As to time point: sample taken at primary tumor resection. In each case, whole RNA from tumor, nontumor lung or frozen PBMC was sequenced unsorted. The V end lost 1 base, the J end lost 8 bases, and 6 bases lay between the germline ends. In germline, CDR1 is SGHAT, CDR2 FQDESV (reference sequence). The CDR3 has 12 residues. TCRdb used MiXCR to reprocess the 5' RACE reads, holding one entry per CDR3 protein. The table lists under 85,000 distinct CDR3 sequences, 7% to 9% of them singletons. Sequenced here: PBMCs, sampled at surgery. The clonotype was recovered from a male donor with early-stage non-small cell lung cancer. The rearrangement joins TRBV11-1 to TRBJ2-1; D might be TRBD1 (6 bases). CDR3 loop: CASSLGQDEQFF. For the CDR3, the DNA is TGTGCCAGCAGCTTAGGACAGGATGAGCAGTTCTTC.